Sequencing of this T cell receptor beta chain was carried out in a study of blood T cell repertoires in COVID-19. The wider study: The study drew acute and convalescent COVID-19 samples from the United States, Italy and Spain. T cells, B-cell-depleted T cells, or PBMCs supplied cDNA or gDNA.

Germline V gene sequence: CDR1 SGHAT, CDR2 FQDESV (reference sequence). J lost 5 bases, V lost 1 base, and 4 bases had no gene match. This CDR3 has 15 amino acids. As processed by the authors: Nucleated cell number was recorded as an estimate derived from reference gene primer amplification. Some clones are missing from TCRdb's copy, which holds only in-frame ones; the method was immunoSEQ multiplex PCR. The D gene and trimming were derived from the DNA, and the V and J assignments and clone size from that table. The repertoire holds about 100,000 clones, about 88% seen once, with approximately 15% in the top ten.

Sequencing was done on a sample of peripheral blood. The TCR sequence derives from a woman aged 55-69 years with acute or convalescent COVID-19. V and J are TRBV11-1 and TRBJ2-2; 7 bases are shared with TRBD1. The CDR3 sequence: CASSLGAGGTGELFF. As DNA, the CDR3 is TGTGCCAGCAGCTTAGGCGCAGGGGGAACCGGGGAGCTGTTTTTT.